This TCR beta chain was profiled in a study of blood T cell repertoires in COVID-19. Study details: Specimens from acute and convalescent COVID-19 originated in the United States, Italy and Spain.

In the original processing: Estimates of nucleated cell counts were drawn from the amplification of reference gene primers. The data were produced by immunoSEQ multiplex PCR, yet TCRdb's version contains in-frame clones alone and is incomplete. The V and J calls and clone size are taken from that table; D and trimming were inferred from the DNA. In the table there are 170,000 or so clones, around nine tenths of which are singletons. V trimming: 8 bases; J trimming: 6 bases; junction bases outside the gene matches: 8. CDR1 MNHNY and CDR2 SVGAGI come from the germline V gene (reference sequence). This CDR3 has 13 amino acids.

The TCR was taken from a woman in her 70s with COVID-19, enrolled during active disease. The chain carries TRBV6-6 and TRBJ1-2; 8 nucleotides line up with TRBD1. Specimen: peripheral blood. The CDR3 DNA reads as TGTGCCAGCCAGGGGGCGCAATCCGATGGCTACACCTTC. This encodes CASQGAQSDGYTF.